These 30 T cell receptor beta chains came from one sample sequenced in a study of T cells in Graves' hyperthyroidism and ophthalmopathy. From RNA transcripts, TCR beta CDR3 regions were amplified. The TCR CDR3 was amplified in a first-round RT-PCR using the HTBI primer set. MiXCR was run by TCRdb on the multiplex PCR reads, yielding one entry per CDR3 protein. The sample carries about 400,000 distinct CDR3 sequences, under 15% recorded once. The sequenced sample was blood. The receptors derive from a woman between 18 and 29 years old with Graves' hyperthyroidism.

This clonotype has ten or more counts. The chain recombines TRBV11-2 with TRBJ2-7, with 8 bases matching TRBD2. Germline CDR1 and CDR2: SGHAT and FQNNGV. The CDR3 length is 16 residues. V dropped 1 base and J dropped 6; count of bases not matched to a gene: 11. The CDR3, as DNA: TGTGCCAGCAGCTTAGGATCGGGACTAGGAGTACGCGAGCAGTACTTC. This gives the protein CASSLGSGLGVREQYF. Filled out from reference TRBV11-2 and TRBJ2-7, the complete variable domain reads EAGVAQSPRYKIIEKRQSVAFWCNPISGHATLYWYQQILGQGPKLLIQFQNNGVVDDSQLPKDRFSAERLKGVDSTLKIQPAKLEDSAVYLCASSLGSGLGVREQYFGPGTRLTVT.

The rearrangement uses TRBV20-1 and TRBJ2-5; D unresolved. The CDR3 runs 14 residues. Trimming took 2 bases from V and 2 from J, leaving 12 bases between them. The V gene's germline CDR1 is DFQATT and CDR2 SNEGSKA (reference sequence). The CDR3: CSARLGFLQETQYF. The CDR3, as DNA: TGCAGTGCTAGATTGGGGTTCCTACAAGAGACCCAGTACTTC.

In this sample, this clonotype turned up many times. J is TRBJ1-2 and V is TRBV14, with D possibly TRBD1 on 6 matching bases. V gave up 2 bases and J gave up 6 bases, with 13 bases separating them. This CDR3 has 14 amino acids. Germline V lookup: CDR1 SGHDN, CDR2 FVKESK. The CDR3 is CASSQTTGKDGYTF. DNA for the CDR3: TGTGCCAGCAGCCAAACTACAGGGAAGGATGGCTACACCTTC.

This clonotype was picked up many times. This chain links TRBV9 with TRBJ1-6; D is undetermined. The CDR3 length is 15 residues. Trimming pared 0 bases from V and 6 bases from J, leaving 10 bases between. Germline CDR1 SGDLS, CDR2 YYNGEE. The CDR3: CASSVEGGLNSPLHF. CDR3 DNA sequence: TGTGCCAGCAGCGTAGAAGGAGGTCTTAATTCACCCCTCCACTTT.

This clonotype was observed at least ten times. The chain has TRBV24-1 and TRBJ2-3, with unresolved D. Trimming removed 3 bases from V and 1 base from J, with 16 bases in between. This CDR3 is built from 17 residues. Germline V gives CDR1 KGHDR, CDR2 SFDVKD. Written as DNA, the CDR3 is TGTGCCACCAGTGATAGGGCCAGCATATCTCGCACAGATACGCAGTATTTT. Amino acid sequence: CATSDRASISRTDTQYF.

This chain links TRBV20-1 with TRBJ1-3; D uncertain. Germline V CDR1 and CDR2: DFQATT, SNEGSKA (reference sequence). The CDR3 has 14 amino acids. V shed 7 bases and J shed 0 bases, with 13 bases lying between them. CDR3 in amino acids: CSGRVTGSGNTIYF. In nucleotides, the CDR3 is TGCAGTGGGAGGGTAACGGGCTCTGGAAACACCATATATTTT.

This clonotype was observed many times. This CDR3 is CASRKAAGSYEQYF. CDR3 in DNA: TGTGCCAGCAGGAAGGCGGCCGGGTCATACGAGCAGTACTTC. The chain has TRBV28 and TRBJ2-7, with no clear D. Germline values: CDR1 MDHEN, CDR2 SYDVKM. Trimming removed 6 bases from V and 4 bases from J, with 16 bases in between. CDR3 length equals 14 residues. Looking up the rest from reference TRBV28 and TRBJ2-7 gives the full variable domain: DVKVTQSSRYLVKRTGEKVFLECVQDMDHENMFWYRQDPGLGLRLIYFSYDVKMKEKGDIPEGYSVSREKKERFSLILESASTNQTSMYLCASRKAAGSYEQYFGPGTRLTVT.

There are many counts of this clonotype. This chain uses TRBV24-1 with TRBJ2-1; D gene unclear. The CDR3 has 15 amino acids. Germline V lookup: CDR1 KGHDR, CDR2 SFDVKD. V lost 0 bases and J 5 bases, leaving 10 bases between the germline ends. Here the CDR3 DNA reads TGTGCCACCAGTGATTTGCGGGTCGGTCACAATGAGCAGTTCTTC. Amino acids: CATSDLRVGHNEQFF.

This clonotype was observed many times. The rearrangement links TRBV6-1 to TRBJ2-6; 12 positions agree with TRBD2. The length of the CDR3 is 19 residues. Germline-derived CDR1 and CDR2 are MNHNS and SASEGT. With 7 bases clipped from V and 4 bases from J, the junction kept 14 bases outside the gene matches. CDR3 sequence (DNA): TGTGCCAGCAAGTCGGGACTAGCGGGCTTGGGTATGGGGGCCAACGTCCTGACTTTC. The encoded protein is CASKSGLAGLGMGANVLTF.

This clonotype occurred many times. The genes are TRBV7-9 and TRBJ2-1; tentative D call: TRBD2 (5 bases). The germline V and J ends were trimmed by 1 base and 8 bases, with 9 bases remaining between them. Germline V gene data show CDR1 as SEHNR and CDR2 as FQNEAQ (reference sequence). CDR3 length equals 13 residues. As DNA, the CDR3 is TGTGCCAGCAGCTTAGTGGGGAGCGATGAGCAGTTCTTC. Protein: CASSLVGSDEQFF.

V usage is TRBV6-2 or TRBV6-3 and J usage is TRBJ1-1; TRBD1 agrees at 7 bases. CDR1 and CDR2 from the germline V gene are MNHEY and SVGEGT. V dropped 8 bases and J dropped 5; count of bases not matched to a gene: 8. This CDR3 is 13 amino acids long. CDR3 in amino acids: CASQDRAGTEAFF. The DNA of the CDR3 is TGTGCCAGCCAAGACAGGGCAGGAACTGAAGCTTTCTTT.

The chain carries TRBV5-6 and TRBJ2-5; TRBD2 aligns across 12 bases. The J segment lost 2 bases and the V segment lost 4 bases, leaving 6 bases of the junction unmatched. CDR3 length: 16 residues. Germline loops: CDR1 SGHDT, CDR2 YYEEEE. CDR3: CASSPTSGGPQETQYF. The CDR3 DNA is TGTGCCAGCAGCCCTACTAGCGGGGGGCCACAAGAGACCCAGTACTTC.

There are many counts of this clonotype. The chain joins TRBV24-1 to TRBJ1-6, with D hard to call. The CDR3 has 15 residues. V shed 6 bases and J shed 8 bases, with 16 bases lying between them. Germline loops: CDR1 KGHDR, CDR2 SFDVKD. In DNA, the CDR3 is TGTGCCACCAGTCGCGGCTCAATCGCAGATTCACCCCTCCACTTT. Its translation: CATSRGSIADSPLHF.

The chain carries TRBV6-1 and TRBJ2-3, with 13 positions matching TRBD2. The CDR3 consists of 17 residues. In germline, CDR1 is MNHNS, CDR2 SASEGT. After removal of 7 bases from V and 6 bases from J, the junction contained 13 bases not matched to a gene. The CDR3 region is CASTRTSGGSTGDTQYF. CDR3 DNA: TGTGCCAGCACGCGGACTAGCGGGGGATCCACGGGGGATACGCAGTATTTT.

This clonotype was seen ten or more times. The V and J genes are TRBV20-1 and TRBJ1-2; possibly TRBD1 for D (6 bases). V was pared by 0 bases and J by 2 bases, with 10 bases between. The CDR3 extends over 14 amino acids. CDR1 DFQATT and CDR2 SNEGSKA come from the germline V gene (reference sequence). This CDR3 is CSARDLGQNYGYTF. The CDR3 region has the DNA TGCAGTGCTAGAGATCTTGGACAGAACTATGGCTACACCTTC.

The chain joins TRBV9 to TRBJ2-1; D is unclear. Germline CDR1 SGDLS, CDR2 YYNGEE. Trimming removed 3 bases from V and 4 bases from J, with 11 bases in between. The CDR3 is made up of 14 amino acids. The CDR3 reads CASSADTQYNEQFF. CDR3 sequence (DNA): TGTGCCAGCAGCGCCGACACCCAATACAATGAGCAGTTCTTC.

The rearrangement joins TRBV12-5 to TRBJ2-5; D unresolved. The germline CDR1 and CDR2 sequences are LGHNT and FRNRAP. CDR3 length: 13 amino acids. The V gene lost 2 bases and the J gene lost 2 bases, with 6 bases spanning the gap. The CDR3 nucleotides are TGTGCTAGTGGTTTGTCAGATCAAGAGACCCAGTACTTC. Translation: CASGLSDQETQYF. Using reference TRBV12-5 and TRBJ2-5 for the parts outside the CDR3, the full variable domain is DARVTQTPRHKVTEMGQEVTMRCQPILGHNTVFWYRQTMMQGLELLAYFRNRAPLDDSGMPKDRFSAEMPDATLATLKIQPSEPRDSAVYFCASGLSDQETQYFGPGTRLLVL.

In this sample, this clonotype turned up many times. The chain joins TRBV25-1 to TRBJ2-7; 8 bases agree with TRBD1. This CDR3 has 14 amino acids. Looked up from germline, CDR1 is MGHDK and CDR2 is SYGVNS. The ends lost 4 bases at V and 8 bases at J; junction bases unmatched: 10. Here the CDR3 reads CASSGGTGPVQQYF. CDR3 DNA: TGTGCCAGCAGTGGGGGGACAGGACCCGTCCAGCAGTACTTC.

With regard to this clonotype: One end of the junction is discordant with germline, which a read error may explain. The chain uses TRBV4-3 and TRBJ2-1; 9 nucleotides match TRBD2. The germline gives CDR1 LGHNA, CDR2 YSLEER. This CDR3 contains 16 residues. The CDR3 bases are TGCGCCAGCAGCCAAGCGCGGCTAGCGGGATACAATGAGCAGTCCTTC. It encodes CASSQARLAGYNEQSF.

J is TRBJ2-3 and V is TRBV6-5; possibly TRBD1 for D (5 bases). Germline-derived CDR1 and CDR2 are MNHEY and SVGAGI. This CDR3 has 17 residues. V was pared by 0 bases and J by 2 bases, with 15 bases between. Here the CDR3 reads CASSYSAPRVITDTQYF. The CDR3 region has the DNA TGTGCCAGCAGTTACTCGGCCCCCAGGGTGATCACAGATACGCAGTATTTT.

This clonotype was counted at least ten times. The gene calls are TRBV27 and TRBJ2-1, with 7 bases aligning to TRBD2. There are 15 residues in the CDR3. With 8 bases clipped from V and 5 bases from J, the junction kept 12 bases outside the gene matches. Germline CDR1 MNHEY, CDR2 SMNVEV (reference sequence). The CDR3 DNA follows: TGTGCCAGCCACATGGGGGGGGACCTCGACAATGAGCAGTTCTTC. As protein: CASHMGGDLDNEQFF.

The chain recombines TRBV28 with TRBJ1-2; D unresolved. Germline lookup yields CDR1 MDHEN and CDR2 SYDVKM. CDR3 length equals 16 residues. The ends were cut back, 4 bases at V and 5 bases at J, with 20 bases in the middle. CDR3 loop: CASSSAQPLDIYGYTF. CDR3 DNA: TGTGCCAGCAGTTCTGCCCAACCCCTTGACATATATGGCTACACCTTC.

This chain connects TRBV15 to TRBJ1-5; possible D gene TRBD1, 5 bases. CDR1 is LNHNV and CDR2 is YYDKDF in the germline V gene (reference sequence). The CDR3 is 16 residues long. The germline V and J ends were trimmed by 5 bases and 2 bases, with 16 bases remaining between them. For the CDR3, the DNA is TGTGCCACCAGCCCCCCAGGGTCGGGAGGCAATCAGCCCCAGCATTTT. Amino acid sequence: CATSPPGSGGNQPQHF.

Points on this clonotype: Possible read error: a much larger clone is one base away. This chain joins TRBV5-6 and TRBJ2-2, with D uncertain. Between the trimmed V and J ends, which lost 0 bases and 5 bases, there was a span of 14 bases. In germline, CDR1 is SGHDT, CDR2 YYEEEE. There are 16 residues in the CDR3. The CDR3 is CASSLASIGRTGELFF. CDR3 in DNA: TGTGCCAGCAGCTTGGCCTCGATCGGTCGGACCGGGGAGCTGTTTTTT.

This clonotype has only a few counts. This chain connects TRBV24-1 to TRBJ2-3; tentatively, D is TRBD1 or TRBD2 (6 bases each). Germline V CDR1 and CDR2: KGHDR, SFDVKD. The ends were cut back, 4 bases at V and 0 bases at J, with 22 bases in the middle. The CDR3 covers 19 residues. CDR3 DNA sequence: TGTGCCACCAGTGAGCCTGTGGTTGGGGGGCCCCTCAGCACAGATACGCAGTATTTT. Translated, it gives CATSEPVVGGPLSTDTQYF.

This clonotype was counted many times. This rearrangement joins TRBV18 to TRBJ2-7; 9 nucleotides line up with TRBD2. The length of the CDR3 is 19 residues. Germline values: CDR1 KGHSH, CDR2 LQKENI. Trimming took 4 bases from V and 3 from J; bases not matched to a gene: 19. CDR3 nucleotide sequence: TGTGCCAGCTCACAGTCGGGCAGGGGAATAGCGGGAGAGATCTACGAGCAGTACTTC. Protein: CASSQSGRGIAGEIYEQYF.

This clonotype showed up many times. The chain employs TRBV20-1 and TRBJ2-5; 7 nucleotides match TRBD1. The germline V gene encodes CDR1 DFQATT and CDR2 SNEGSKA (reference sequence). The V and J ends lost 7 bases and 4 bases, in that order; junction bases with no gene match: 15. This CDR3 is 15 amino acids long. The CDR3 coding sequence is TGCAGTGTCCCCCCTCAGGGGGTATTCAGAGAGACCCAGTACTTC. It yields the protein CSVPPQGVFRETQYF.

This clonotype has at least ten counts. This chain joins TRBV6-2 or TRBV6-3 and TRBJ1-3; D unresolved. There are 14 residues in the CDR3. Trimming took off 4 bases at V and 1 base at J, with 8 bases between the two ends. Germline values: CDR1 MNHEY, CDR2 SVGEGT. In DNA, the CDR3 is TGTGCCAGCAGTTCACCGAGATCTGGAAACACCATATATTTT. This encodes CASSSPRSGNTIYF.

In this sample, this clonotype turned up many times. The chain uses TRBV2 and TRBJ2-1; D unresolved. The CDR3 totals 14 residues. Germline lookup yields CDR1 SNHLY and CDR2 FYNNEI. Deletions cut 11 bases from V and 0 bases from J, with 14 bases between. CDR3 coding DNA: TGTGCCGCTCGGCCGTCTAGCTCCTACAATGAGCAGTTCTTC. Its translation is CAARPSSSYNEQFF.

A few counts support this clonotype. This chain connects TRBV27 to TRBJ1-1, with TRBD1 matching over 7 bases. The CDR3 extends over 14 amino acids. After removal of 6 bases from V and 10 bases from J, the junction contained 14 bases not matched to a gene. Germline V gene sequence: CDR1 MNHEY, CDR2 SMNVEV (reference sequence). CDR3 sequence: CASRHRQGSLGAFF. In DNA, the CDR3 is TGTGCCAGCAGACATCGACAGGGAAGCCTTGGAGCTTTCTTT.